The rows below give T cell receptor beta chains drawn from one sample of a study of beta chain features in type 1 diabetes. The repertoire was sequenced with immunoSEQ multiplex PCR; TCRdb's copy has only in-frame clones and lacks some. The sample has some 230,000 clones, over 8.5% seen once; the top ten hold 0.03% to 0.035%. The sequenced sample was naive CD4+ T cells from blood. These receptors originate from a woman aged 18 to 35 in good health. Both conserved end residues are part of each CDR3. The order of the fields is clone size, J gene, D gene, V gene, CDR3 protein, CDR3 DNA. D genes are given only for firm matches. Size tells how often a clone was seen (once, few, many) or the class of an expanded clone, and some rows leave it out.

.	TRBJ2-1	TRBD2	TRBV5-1	CASSLNGLAGAEIYEQFF	TGCGCCAGCAGCTTGAATGGCCTAGCGGGGGCCGAAATCTATGAGCAGTTCTTC
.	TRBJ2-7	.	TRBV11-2	CASTLAGTSNEQYF	TGTGCCAGCACCCTCGCCGGGACTTCCAACGAGCAGTACTTC
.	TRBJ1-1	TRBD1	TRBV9	CASSRTGGNTEAFF	TGTGCCAGCAGCCGAACAGGGGGGAACACTGAAGCTTTCTTT
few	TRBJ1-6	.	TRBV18	CASSRRETSPLHF	TGTGCCAGCTCACGACGGGAGACTTCACCCCTCCACTTT
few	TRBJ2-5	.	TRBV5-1	CASSLGRTAEQETQYF	TGCGCCAGCAGCTTGGGAAGGACAGCCGAACAAGAGACCCAGTACTTC
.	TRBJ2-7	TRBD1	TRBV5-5	CASSVPGQGYEQYF	TGTGCCAGCAGCGTACCGGGACAGGGCTACGAGCAGTACTTC
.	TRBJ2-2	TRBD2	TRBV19	CASSPRLAGYGELFF	TGTGCCAGTAGTCCACGACTAGCGGGTTACGGGGAGCTGTTTTTT
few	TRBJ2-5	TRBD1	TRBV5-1	CASSLQTGGQETQYF	TGCGCCAGCAGCTTGCAGACAGGGGGCCAAGAGACCCAGTACTTC
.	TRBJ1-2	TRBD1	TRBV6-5	CASSRDRGYGYTF	TGTGCCAGCAGCCGCGACAGGGGTTATGGCTACACCTTC
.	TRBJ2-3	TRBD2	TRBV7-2	CASSSPSTLAGVRDTQYF	TGTGCCAGCAGCTCCCCCTCCACCCTAGCGGGAGTCAGAGATACGCAGTATTTT
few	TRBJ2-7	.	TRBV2	CASSESGQGIYEQYF	TGTGCCAGCAGTGAATCTGGGCAGGGGATTTACGAGCAGTACTTC
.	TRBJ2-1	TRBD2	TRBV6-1	CASRSGTSRHEQFF	TGTGCCAGCAGATCCGGGACTAGCAGGCATGAGCAGTTCTTC
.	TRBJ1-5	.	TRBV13	CASSLEAGSNQPQHF	TGTGCCAGCAGCTTAGAGGCAGGTAGCAATCAGCCCCAGCATTTT
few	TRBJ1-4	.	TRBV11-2	CASSLGANNEKLFF	TGTGCCAGCAGCTTAGGGGCCAATAATGAAAAACTGTTTTTT
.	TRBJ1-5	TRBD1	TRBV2	CASRDRGDNQPQHF	TGTGCCAGCCGCGACAGGGGCGACAATCAGCCCCAGCATTTT
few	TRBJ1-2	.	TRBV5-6	CASSLVPEGYGYTF	TGTGCCAGCAGCTTGGTACCGGAGGGGTATGGCTACACCTTC
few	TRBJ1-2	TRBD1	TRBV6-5	CASSNRDSNNYGYTF	TGTGCCAGCAGTAACCGGGACAGCAACAACTATGGCTACACCTTC
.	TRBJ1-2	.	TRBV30	CAWSSGRGYTF	TGTGCCTGGAGTAGTGGGCGCGGCTACACCTTC
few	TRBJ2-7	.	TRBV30	CAWGTRSAQYF	TGTGCCTGGGGGACACGGTCCGCGCAGTACTTC
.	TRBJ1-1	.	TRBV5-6	CASSWGGRTNTEAFF	TGTGCCAGCAGCTGGGGGGGGCGGACGAACACTGAAGCTTTCTTT
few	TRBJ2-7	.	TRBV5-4	CASSSDRPGEQYF	TGTGCCAGCAGCTCGGACAGACCGGGCGAGCAGTACTTC
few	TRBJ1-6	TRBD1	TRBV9	CASSVGQTGTNSPLHF	TGTGCCAGCAGCGTAGGCCAGACAGGGACGAATTCACCCCTCCACTTT
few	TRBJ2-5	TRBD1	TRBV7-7	CASSLETGDQETQYF	TGTGCTAGCAGCTTAGAGACAGGGGATCAAGAGACCCAGTACTTC
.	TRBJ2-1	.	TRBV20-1	CSARSGNEQFF	TGCAGTGCTAGGAGTGGTAATGAGCAGTTCTTC
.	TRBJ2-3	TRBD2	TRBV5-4	CASSFRRGVGGTDTQYF	TGTGCCAGCAGCTTCCGCCGGGGGGTGGGAGGCACAGATACGCAGTATTTT
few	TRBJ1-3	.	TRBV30	CAWSGRPASGPTIYF	TGTGCCTGGAGTGGAAGACCGGCCTCAGGGCCCACCATATATTTT
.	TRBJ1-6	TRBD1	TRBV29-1	CSVETGGAGSPLHF	TGCAGCGTTGAGACAGGGGGCGCGGGTTCACCCCTCCACTTT